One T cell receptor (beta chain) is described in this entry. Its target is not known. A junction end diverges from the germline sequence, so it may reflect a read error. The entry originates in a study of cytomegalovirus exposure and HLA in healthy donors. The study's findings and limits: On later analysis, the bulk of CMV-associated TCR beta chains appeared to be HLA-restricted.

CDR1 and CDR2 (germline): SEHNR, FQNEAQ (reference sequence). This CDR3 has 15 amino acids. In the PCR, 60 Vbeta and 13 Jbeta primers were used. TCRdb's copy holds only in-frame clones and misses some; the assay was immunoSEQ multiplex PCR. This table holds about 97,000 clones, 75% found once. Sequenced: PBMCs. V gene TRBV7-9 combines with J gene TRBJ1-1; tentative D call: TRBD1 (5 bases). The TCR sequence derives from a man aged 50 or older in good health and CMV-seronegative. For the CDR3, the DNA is TGTTCCAGCAGCTTAGGTTCCGCGGGGGTGGCTGAAGCTTTCTTT. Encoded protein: CSSSLGSAGVAEAFF.